This T cell receptor (beta chain) stems from a study of T cell changes during pregnancy in multiple sclerosis. V was shortened by 1 base and J by 3 bases, with 7 bases between the two germline ends. This CDR3 has 15 amino acids. Germline CDR1 reads SGHAT; CDR2 reads FQNNGV. Sequenced by immunoSEQ multiplex PCR; TCRdb stores in-frame clones only, minus some. Found here are 50,000 or so clones, 85% to 90% of them singletons; the top ten hold 8% to 9.5%. This chain uses TRBV11-2 with TRBJ1-6; the D gene is possibly TRBD1 (5 bases). The receptor's source is a female donor with multiple sclerosis, enrolled in a pregnancy study. Sequenced here: CD8+ T cells from peripheral blood mononuclear cells, sampled in the second trimester of pregnancy. For the CDR3, the DNA is TGTGCCAGCAGCTTAGGCGGACACTATAATTCACCCCTCCACTTT. Its protein product is CASSLGGHYNSPLHF.